This TCR beta chain was recovered during a study of low-dose radiotherapy and immunotherapy resistance in tumors (dated by TCRdb to the early 2020s). Study-level background: In Cohort 1, 0.5 Gy per fraction was delivered every 2 weeks, and a total PTV dose of 6.5 Gy was prescribed. Randomization of trial participants into treatment groups was not performed. In Cohort 2, 1 Gy per fraction was delivered every two weeks, for a total of 13 Gy over 26 weeks. Patients were given nivolumab as a 240 mg flat dose every two weeks and ipilimumab at 1 mg/kg every six weeks, with both drugs delivered intravenously. Cyclophosphamide 200 mg/m2 was administered intravenously every two weeks, one day before each radiation and immunotherapy administration. Patients took aspirin 300 mg orally once daily for four cycles, starting on cycle 1 day 1. The translational analysis covered eight patients: three from the first dose cohort and the first five from the second dose cohort.

Superscript III and a set of TRAV- and TRBV-specific primers were used to synthesize first-strand cDNA, so that both TCRalpha and TCRbeta chains were covered. TCRs were amplified for about 20 PCR cycles with Phusion, using a constant-region primer paired with the adapter attached to the V primers. The isolated mRNA was amplified using the MessageAmp II aRNA Amplification Kit, with in vitro transcription performed for approximately 16 hours at 37 degrees C. The Dynabeads mRNA DIRECT Purification Kit was used to isolate mRNA for TCR sequencing. Indexed Illumina adapters were added in a second Phusion PCR of 20 to 25 cycles, after which AMPure XP beads were used to purify the products. Deep sequencing of the TCRalpha and TCRbeta libraries was carried out on an Illumina MiniSeq instrument. Concerning the study's data processing: Custom Perl scripts pooled TCR sequences encoding the same protein, removed out-of-frame sequences and computed each clonotype's abundance. TCR sequences supported by only a single read were excluded from analysis. Among the metrics used to describe the repertoires were Shannon entropy, Gini index, clonality, richness, and the frequency of TCRs shared between repertoires. Starting from the raw public reads, TCRdb applied fastp trimming at Q25, assembled clones with MiXCR and retained in-frame beta chains. When rows share a CDR3 protein, they turn into one entry using the most common DNA and genes. The V and J calls follow TCRdb's processing rather than the paper's. The sample records fewer than 95,000 distinct CDR3 sequences, under 9.5% of which are singletons. The ten largest account for 0.95% to 1.3% of the sample.

Unmatched junction bases come to 13, with V trimmed by 7 bases and J by 10 bases. Inclusive of the bounding cysteine and phenylalanine, the CDR3 is 14 residues long. The CDR3 DNA has 42 bases and is translated from base 1. The germline V gene specifies MDHEN as CDR1 and SYDVKM as CDR2. In light of the paper, this sample's time point label describes: before trial treatment. Donors were enrolled in RACIN, a single-arm phase I dose-escalation trial in which nivolumab, ipilimumab, aspirin, low-dose cyclophosphamide and low-dose radiotherapy were combined. To be eligible, a patient needed to have an advanced solid tumor that was TIL-negative. For this clonotype: Its antigen is currently not known. A single base is all that separates this from a far larger clone, so a read error is likely.

The receptor comes from a male donor with prostate cancer. The chain joins TRBV28 to TRBJ2-1; 7 middle bases align to TRBD2. The sequences come from PBMCs, collected before treatment. This receptor carries the CDR3 CASTLSGASYEQFF. The base sequence is TGTGCCAGCACCCTAAGCGGGGCCTCCTACGAGCAGTTCTTC.